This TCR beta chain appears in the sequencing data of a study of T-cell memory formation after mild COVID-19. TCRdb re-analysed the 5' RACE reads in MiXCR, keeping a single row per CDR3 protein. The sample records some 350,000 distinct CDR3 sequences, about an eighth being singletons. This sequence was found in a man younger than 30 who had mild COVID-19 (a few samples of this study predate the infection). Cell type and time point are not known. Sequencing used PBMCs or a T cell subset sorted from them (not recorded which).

The CDR3 sequence is CASSLATGTTEAFF. DNA for the CDR3: TGTGCCAGCAGCTTAGCGACCGGGACCACTGAAGCTTTCTTT. This sequence joins TRBV7-2 and TRBJ1-1; D perhaps matches TRBD1 (5 bases). Germline lookup yields CDR1 SGHTA and CDR2 FQGNSA. V was clipped by 0 bases and J by 4 bases, with 9 bases between them. CDR3 length equals 14 residues.